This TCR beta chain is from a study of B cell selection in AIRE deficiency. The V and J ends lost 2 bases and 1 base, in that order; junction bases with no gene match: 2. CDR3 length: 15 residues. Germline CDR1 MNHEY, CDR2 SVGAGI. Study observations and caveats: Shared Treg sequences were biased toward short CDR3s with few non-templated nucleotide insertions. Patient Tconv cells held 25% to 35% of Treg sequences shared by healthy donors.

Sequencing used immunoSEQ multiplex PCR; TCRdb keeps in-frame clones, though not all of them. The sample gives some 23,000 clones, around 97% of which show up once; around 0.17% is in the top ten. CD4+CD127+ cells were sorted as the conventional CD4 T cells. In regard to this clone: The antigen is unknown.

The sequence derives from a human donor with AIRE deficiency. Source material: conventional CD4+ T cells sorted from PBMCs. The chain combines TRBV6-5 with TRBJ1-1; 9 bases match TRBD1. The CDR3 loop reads CASSYAGQGNTEAFF. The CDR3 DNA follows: TGTGCCAGCAGTTACGCGGGACAGGGGAACACTGAAGCTTTCTTT.